This T cell receptor beta chain was identified during a study of cytomegalovirus exposure and HLA in healthy donors. Study-level points and caveats: Rare TCR sequences predominated, though certain public TCRs were found in many donors.

The CDR3 is made up of 16 amino acids. The V end lost 2 bases, the J end lost 1 base, and 14 bases lay between the germline ends. Germline V gives CDR1 SEHNR, CDR2 FQNEAQ (reference sequence). Comments on this clone: The antigen remains undetermined.

PCR amplification relied on 60 Vbeta primers (plus 13 Jbeta primers). Measured with immunoSEQ multiplex PCR; TCRdb has only the in-frame clones, and not every one. The listing contains just over 150,000 clones. Sequencing used PBMCs. The rearrangement uses TRBV7-9 and TRBJ1-1; D possibly corresponds to TRBD1 (6 bases). The TCR sequence derives from a woman aged 55-69 years in good health and CMV-seronegative. The CDR3 region is CASSLTPTGRNTEAFF. CDR3 coding DNA: TGTGCCAGCAGCTTAACCCCTACAGGGAGGAACACTGAAGCTTTCTTT.